These T cell receptor beta chains were read from a single sample in a study of T cells in Graves' hyperthyroidism and ophthalmopathy. TCRdb fed the multiplex PCR reads into MiXCR, producing one record per CDR3 protein. Counted here are 460,000 or so distinct CDR3 sequences, about 15% occurring once; the ten biggest clones make up 15% to 20%. The sample taken for sequencing was blood. These receptors were collected from a woman aged 18-29 years with Graves' hyperthyroidism. CDR3s include the opening cysteine and the closing phenylalanine or tryptophan. The order of the fields is clone size, D gene, J gene, V gene, CDR3 DNA, CDR3 protein. A D gene is named only where the DNA matches it firmly. A clone size is listed for some rows: how often the clone was seen (once, few, many), or a class if it is expanded.

. TRBD2 TRBJ2-1 TRBV9 TGTGCCAGCAGCGTCACGGGAGGGCCTTACAATGAGCAGTTCTTC CASSVTGGPYNEQFF
. TRBD1 TRBJ2-1 TRBV12-3/TRBV12-4 TGTGCCAGCAGCCCCCGGGACAGGGCAGAAAATGAGCAGTTCTTC CASSPRDRAENEQFF
. TRBD2 TRBJ2-7 TRBV11-2 TGTGCCAGCAGCTTTAGACTAGCGGTGGGGTCCTACGAGCAGTACTTC CASSFRLAVGSYEQYF
few TRBD2 TRBJ2-7 TRBV11-3 TGTGCCAGCAGCGAGGGGTGGACTAGGGACGAGCAGTACTTC CASSEGWTRDEQYF
. . TRBJ1-2 TRBV9 TGTGCCAGCAGCGTAGACGAGAGGAACTATGGCTACACCTTC CASSVDERNYGYTF
. . TRBJ2-3 TRBV7-9 TGTGCCAGCAGCTTCTTAGAAAACACAGATACGCAGTATTTT CASSFLENTDTQYF
many . TRBJ2-1 TRBV11-2 TGTGCCAGCAGCTTAGGTGCCCTAAATGAGCAGTTCTTC CASSLGALNEQFF
many . TRBJ1-4 TRBV7-9 TGTGCCAGCAGCTTCCAATCAACTAATGAAAAACTGTTTTTT CASSFQSTNEKLFF
few . TRBJ1-1 TRBV4-2 TGTGCCAGCAGCCCCGGCGCGACAGGGAACACTGAAGCTTTCTTT CASSPGATGNTEAFF
many . TRBJ1-1 TRBV10-3 TGTGCCACCCATACGTGGGAGCCTAACACTGAAGCTTTCTTT CATHTWEPNTEAFF
. . TRBJ1-5 TRBV7-9 TGTGCCAGCAGCTCCGGGACGGCTAGCAATCAGCCCCAGCATTTT CASSSGTASNQPQHF
. . TRBJ2-1 TRBV25-1 TGTGCCAGCTCGGGGTGGGCTTACAATGAGCAGTTCTTC CASSGWAYNEQFF